This T cell receptor (beta chain) was identified in a study of patients and donors after allogeneic stem cell transplantation. MiXCR, applied by TCRdb to the RT-PCR reads, yields one record per CDR3 protein. The sample has about 230,000 distinct CDR3 sequences; 13% to 15% are singletons. This clonotype came up once. Specimen: blood, either unsorted or a sorted T cell fraction (not recorded which). The sequence derives from a human donor who was either an allogeneic HSCT recipient or a stem cell or donor lymphocyte infusion donor (not recorded which). It is not recorded whose cells these are; they may come from a transplant donor.

The CDR3 reads CATSDGQGAIEKLFF. CDR3 DNA: TGTGCCACCAGTGACGGACAGGGGGCAATTGAAAAACTGTTTTTT. The chain recombines TRBV24-1 with TRBJ1-4, with 11 bases lining up with TRBD1. CDR1 and CDR2 from the germline V gene are KGHDR and SFDVKD. J gave up 7 bases and V 4 bases, and 4 bases lay outside the gene matches. The CDR3 is 15 residues long.